This T cell receptor beta chain was obtained from a study of shared clonotypes between healthy human individuals. The donor cohort consisted entirely of Caucasian adults residing in Nashville, Tennessee. Whole-study findings and limits: Lower generation probabilities were found for non-shared clonotypes than for those shared by all four donors.

J lost 3 bases, V lost 5 bases, and 10 bases had no gene match. This CDR3 comprises 16 residues. Germline assignment: CDR1 LNHDA and CDR2 SQIVND (reference sequence). About this clone: The antigen remains undetermined.

It was around 190 ng DNA, about 30,000 T cell genomes, that sorted-subset replicate PCRs used. The method was immunoSEQ multiplex PCR; TCRdb's version includes in-frame clones alone and lacks a portion of them. The data hold around 320,000 clones, with around 87% observed a single time. The TCR originated in a man in his late teens or twenties in good health. The sequenced material came from memory CD8+ T cells sorted from blood. Regarding subset: CD45RO+ cells pooled with CCR7-negative TemRA cells. This chain joins TRBV19 and TRBJ1-5; 7 bases are shared with TRBD1. The CDR3: CASSPYRGGDNQPQHF. The CDR3 nucleotides read TGTGCCAGTAGTCCTTACAGGGGAGGGGACAATCAGCCCCAGCATTTT.